The next 8 T cell receptor beta chains were all read from a single sample in a study of OX40 agonist ivuxolimab in advanced cancers. Using immunoSEQ multiplex PCR, the repertoire was profiled, and TCRdb retains in-frame clones only, with some absent. The table records 65,000 to 70,000 clones, more than 80% of them present only once. Sequenced material: CD4+ or CD8+ T cells sorted from blood, taken in a trial of the OX40 agonist ivuxolimab. The receptors here all came from an adult with an advanced solid tumor such as melanoma, head and neck, liver or kidney cancer.

The count of this clone is one. The chain is built from TRBV9 and TRBJ2-1; unclear D gene. The germline V gene has CDR1 SGDLS and CDR2 YYNGEE. Deletions cut 3 bases from V and 0 bases from J, with 7 bases between. The CDR3 length is 14 residues. In nucleotides, the CDR3 is TGTGCCAGCAGCGGGACGAGCTCCTACAATGAGCAGTTCTTC. Its translation: CASSGTSSYNEQFF.

The V and J genes are TRBV27 and TRBJ2-1; D remains ambiguous. The germline V gene has CDR1 MNHEY and CDR2 SMNVEV (reference sequence). The CDR3 consists of 16 residues. V gave up 5 bases and J gave up 2 bases, with 16 bases separating them. CDR3 sequence (DNA): TGTGCCAGCAGTCCCTCGTGGGCGACAACCTACAATGAGCAGTTCTTC. This encodes CASSPSWATTYNEQFF.

Details on this clone: One junction end does not reproduce the germline sequence, and a read error may be involved. CDR3 DNA sequence: TGTGCTAGCAGCTCTTTACAGGGGGTAGATACGCAGTATTTT. Amino acids: CASSSLQGVDTQYF. The V and J genes are TRBV7-7 and TRBJ2-3, with 8 bases identical to TRBD1. This CDR3 comprises 14 residues. Germline values: CDR1 SSHAT, CDR2 FNYEAQ (reference sequence).

The V call is TRBV2, the J call TRBJ2-2; 7 bases map to TRBD1. The ends lost 5 bases at V and 5 bases at J; junction bases unmatched: 14. Germline assignment: CDR1 SNHLY and CDR2 FYNNEI. There are 17 residues in the CDR3. The CDR3 spells CASSSDRAIRGTGELFF. The DNA of the CDR3 is TGTGCCAGCAGTTCTGACAGGGCCATCCGCGGGACCGGGGAGCTGTTTTTT. The full variable domain, its missing parts supplied by reference TRBV2 and TRBJ2-2, is EPEVTQTPSHQVTQMGQEVILRCVPISNHLYFYWYRQILGQKVEFLVSFYNNEISEKSEIFDDQFSVERPDGSNFTLKIRSTKLEDSAMYFCASSSDRAIRGTGELFFGEGSRLTVL.

The rearrangement uses TRBV27 and TRBJ1-3; no clear D. The ends were cut back, 3 bases at V and 0 bases at J, with 18 bases in the middle. The CDR3 has 18 residues. CDR1 and CDR2 from the germline V gene are MNHEY and SMNVEV (reference sequence). The CDR3 reads CASSLSPPGTFSGNTIYF. CDR3 sequence (DNA): TGTGCCAGCAGTTTGAGCCCCCCGGGAACTTTCTCTGGAAACACCATATATTTT.

The rearrangement uses TRBV7-9 and TRBJ1-2; unclear D gene. From germline, CDR1 is SEHNR and CDR2 FQNEAQ (reference sequence). CDR3 length: 13 amino acids. V was trimmed by 3 bases and J by 2 bases, leaving 7 bases between them. CDR3 nucleotides: TGTGCCAGCAGCTTTGAGGGCAACTATGGCTACACCTTC. Its protein is CASSFEGNYGYTF.

A single count supports this clone. The sample carries other DNA sequences with the same CDR3. The V and J genes are TRBV27 and TRBJ1-2; 12 bases align to TRBD1. CDR3 size: 14 residues. CDR1 is MNHEY, CDR2 SMNVEV, per germline (reference sequence). Trimming cost V 5 bases and J 7 bases; bases outside gene matches: 5. The CDR3 bases are TGTGCCAGCAGTCTGGGACAGGGGGCAAGTGGCTACACCTTC. Amino acids: CASSLGQGASGYTF.

The chain is built from TRBV7-9 and TRBJ1-4, with 12 positions matching TRBD1. Germline CDR1 and CDR2: SEHNR and FQNEAQ (reference sequence). The CDR3 consists of 15 residues. V was pared by 3 bases and J by 8 bases, with 4 bases of the junction left unmatched. The CDR3 protein is CASSLGQGAREKLFF. The CDR3 nucleotides read TGTGCCAGCAGCTTGGGACAGGGGGCGAGGGAAAAACTGTTTTTT.